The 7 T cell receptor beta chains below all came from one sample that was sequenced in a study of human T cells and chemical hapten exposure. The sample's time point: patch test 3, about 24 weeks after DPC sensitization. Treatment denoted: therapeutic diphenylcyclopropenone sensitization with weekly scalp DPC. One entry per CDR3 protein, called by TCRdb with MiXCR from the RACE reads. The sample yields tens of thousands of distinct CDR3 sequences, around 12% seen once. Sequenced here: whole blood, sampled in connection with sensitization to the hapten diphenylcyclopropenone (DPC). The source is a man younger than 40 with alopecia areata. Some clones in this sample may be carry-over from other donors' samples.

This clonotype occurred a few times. This chain's CDR3 is CSVTGSSYNEQFF. CDR3 nucleotide sequence: TGCAGCGTGACAGGGAGCTCCTACAATGAGCAGTTCTTC. The chain combines TRBV29-1 with TRBJ2-1; TRBD1 agrees at 7 bases. In germline, CDR1 is SQVTM, CDR2 ANQGSEA. This CDR3 is 13 amino acids long. With 6 bases clipped from V and 0 bases from J, the junction kept 2 bases outside the gene matches.

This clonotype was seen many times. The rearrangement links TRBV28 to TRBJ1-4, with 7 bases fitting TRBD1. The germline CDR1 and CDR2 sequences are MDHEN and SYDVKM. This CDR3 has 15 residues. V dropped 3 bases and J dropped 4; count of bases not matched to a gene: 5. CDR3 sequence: CASSFLTGLNEKLFF. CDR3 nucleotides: TGTGCCAGCAGTTTTCTGACAGGGCTTAATGAAAAACTGTTTTTT.

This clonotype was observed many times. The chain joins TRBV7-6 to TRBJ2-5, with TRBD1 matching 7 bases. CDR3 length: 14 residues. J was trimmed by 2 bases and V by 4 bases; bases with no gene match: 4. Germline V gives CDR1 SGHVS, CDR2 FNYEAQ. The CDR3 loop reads CASSYPTGQETQYF. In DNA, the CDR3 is TGTGCCAGCAGCTACCCGACAGGGCAAGAGACCCAGTACTTC.

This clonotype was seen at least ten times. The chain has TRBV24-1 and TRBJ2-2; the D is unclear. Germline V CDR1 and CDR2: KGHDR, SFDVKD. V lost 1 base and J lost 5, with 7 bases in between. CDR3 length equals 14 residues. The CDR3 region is CATSDLGLTGELFF. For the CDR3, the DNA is TGTGCCACCAGTGATTTAGGTTTGACCGGGGAGCTGTTTTTT.

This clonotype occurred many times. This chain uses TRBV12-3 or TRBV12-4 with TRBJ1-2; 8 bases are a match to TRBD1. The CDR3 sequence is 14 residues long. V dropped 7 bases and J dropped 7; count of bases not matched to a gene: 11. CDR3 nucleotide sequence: TGTGCCAGCACCCAAGGACAGGGAAGGTTTGGCTACACCTTC. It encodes CASTQGQGRFGYTF.

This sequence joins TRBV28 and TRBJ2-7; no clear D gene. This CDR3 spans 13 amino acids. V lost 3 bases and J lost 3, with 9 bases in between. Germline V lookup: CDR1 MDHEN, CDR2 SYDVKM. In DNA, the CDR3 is TGTGCCAGCAGTTTGGTAGGGAACTACGAGCAGTACTTC. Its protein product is CASSLVGNYEQYF.

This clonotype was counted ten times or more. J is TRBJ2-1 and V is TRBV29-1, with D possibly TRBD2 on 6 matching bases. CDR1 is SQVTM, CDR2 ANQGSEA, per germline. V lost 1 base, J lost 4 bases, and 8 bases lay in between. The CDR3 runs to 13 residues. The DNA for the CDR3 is TGCAGCGTTGAAGGGGACTCTTACAATGAGCAGTTCTTC. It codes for CSVEGDSYNEQFF.